This TCR beta chain originates from a study of tumor-infiltrating lymphocytes in primary liver carcinoma. Across the study: Spanning 4.2 to 10 cm, the tumors were T1-T3 N0M0. Study-wide findings and caveats: Tumor-adjacent and tumor-blood pairs displayed less overlap than did pairs of tumor regions. A significantly higher top-250-clone fraction was found in tumors than in blood (p = 0.039).

From 500 ng of total RNA, TCR beta-specific cDNA was reverse-transcribed using a constant-region primer. Employing slightly modified ARM-PCR, three nested multiplex PCR rounds were run, and these gave rise to the TCR beta libraries. TCRdb ran MiXCR on the multiplex PCR reads and lists one entry per CDR3 protein. The sample has 180,000 or so distinct CDR3 sequences, about 60% seen once. Extraction also yielded germline DNA, while blood RNA was obtained from unsorted whole blood. Points on this clonotype: Antigen: not known. This may stem from a read error, because a much larger clone lies one nucleotide away.

Sequenced material: peripheral blood. The sequence derives from a man aged 35 to 55 with primary liver carcinoma and hepatitis B virus infection.

The CDR3 spells CASSLWRTGPSTDTQYF. Here the CDR3 DNA reads TGTGCCAGCAGCTTATGGAGGACCGGGCCAAGCACAGATACGCAGTATTTT. This chain joins TRBV11-2 and TRBJ2-3; D may be TRBD2 (5 bases). CDR3 length equals 17 residues. Trimming stripped 2 bases from V and 0 bases from J, with 15 bases between. Germline assignment: CDR1 SGHAT and CDR2 FQNNGV.